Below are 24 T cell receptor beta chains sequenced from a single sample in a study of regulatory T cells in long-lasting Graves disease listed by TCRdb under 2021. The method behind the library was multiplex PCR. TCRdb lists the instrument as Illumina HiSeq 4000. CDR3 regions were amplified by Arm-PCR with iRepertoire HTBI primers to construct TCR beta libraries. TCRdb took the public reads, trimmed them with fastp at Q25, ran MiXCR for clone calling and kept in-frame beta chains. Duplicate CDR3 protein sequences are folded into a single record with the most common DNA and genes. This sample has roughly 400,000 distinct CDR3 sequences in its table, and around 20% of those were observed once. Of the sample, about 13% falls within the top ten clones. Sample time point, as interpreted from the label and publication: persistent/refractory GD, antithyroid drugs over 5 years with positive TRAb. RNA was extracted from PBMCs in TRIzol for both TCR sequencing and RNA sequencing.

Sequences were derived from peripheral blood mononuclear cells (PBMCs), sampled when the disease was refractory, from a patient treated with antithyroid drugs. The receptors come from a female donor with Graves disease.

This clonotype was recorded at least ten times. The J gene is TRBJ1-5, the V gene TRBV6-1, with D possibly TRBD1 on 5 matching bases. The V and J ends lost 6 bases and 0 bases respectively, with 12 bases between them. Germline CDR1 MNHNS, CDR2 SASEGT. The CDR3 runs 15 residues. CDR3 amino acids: CASSETGYSNQPQHF. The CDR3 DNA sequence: TGTGCCAGCAGCGAAACAGGCTATAGCAATCAGCCCCAGCATTTT.

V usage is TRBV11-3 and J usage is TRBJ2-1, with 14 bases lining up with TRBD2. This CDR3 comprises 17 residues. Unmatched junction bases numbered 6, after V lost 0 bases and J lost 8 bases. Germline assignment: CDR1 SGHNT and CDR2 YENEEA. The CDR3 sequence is CASSLERLAGGPHEQFF. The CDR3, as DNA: TGTGCCAGCAGCTTAGAGAGACTAGCGGGAGGGCCCCATGAGCAGTTCTTC.

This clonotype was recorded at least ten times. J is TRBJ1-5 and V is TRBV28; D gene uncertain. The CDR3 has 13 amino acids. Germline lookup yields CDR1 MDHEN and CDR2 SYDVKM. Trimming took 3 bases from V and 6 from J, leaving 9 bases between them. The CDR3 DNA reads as TGTGCCAGCAGTTTTTTCGGTGGTCAGCCCCAGCATTTT. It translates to CASSFFGGQPQHF.

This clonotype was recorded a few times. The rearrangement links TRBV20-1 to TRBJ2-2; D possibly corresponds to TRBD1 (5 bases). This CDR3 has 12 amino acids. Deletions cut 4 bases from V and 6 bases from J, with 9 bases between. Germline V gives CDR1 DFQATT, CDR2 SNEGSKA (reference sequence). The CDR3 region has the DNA TGCAGTGCTACCAGGGTGGCCGGGGAGCTGTTTTTT. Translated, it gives CSATRVAGELFF.

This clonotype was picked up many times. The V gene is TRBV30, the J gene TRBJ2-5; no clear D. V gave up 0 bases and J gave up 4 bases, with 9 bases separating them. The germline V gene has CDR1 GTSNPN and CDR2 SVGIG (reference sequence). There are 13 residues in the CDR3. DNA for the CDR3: TGTGCCTGGAGTGTAATGGGTGGAGAGACCCAGTACTTC. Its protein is CAWSVMGGETQYF.

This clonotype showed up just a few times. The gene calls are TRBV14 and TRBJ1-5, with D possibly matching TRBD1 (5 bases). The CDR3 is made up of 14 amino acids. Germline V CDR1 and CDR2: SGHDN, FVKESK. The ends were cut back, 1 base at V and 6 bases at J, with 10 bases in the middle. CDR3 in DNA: TGTGCCAGCAGCCAAGGTCCGGGGCTTCAGCCCCAGCATTTT. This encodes CASSQGPGLQPQHF.

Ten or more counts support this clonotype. The CDR3 coding sequence is TGTGCCAGCAGCTTACCCTCTGGGACTAACCCCTACGAGCAGTACTTC. Its translation is CASSLPSGTNPYEQYF. The V and J genes are TRBV11-2 and TRBJ2-7; TRBD2 matches at 7 bases. Per germline, CDR1 SGHAT and CDR2 FQNNGV. This CDR3 spans 16 amino acids. V was pared by 2 bases and J by 2 bases, with 9 bases of the junction left unmatched.

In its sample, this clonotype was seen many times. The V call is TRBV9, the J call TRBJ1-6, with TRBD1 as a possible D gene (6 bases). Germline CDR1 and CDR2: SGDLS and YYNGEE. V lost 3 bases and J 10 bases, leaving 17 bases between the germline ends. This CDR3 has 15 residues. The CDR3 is CASSESDSFSSPLHF. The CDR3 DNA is TGTGCCAGCAGCGAATCGGACAGTTTCTCCTCACCCCTCCACTTT.

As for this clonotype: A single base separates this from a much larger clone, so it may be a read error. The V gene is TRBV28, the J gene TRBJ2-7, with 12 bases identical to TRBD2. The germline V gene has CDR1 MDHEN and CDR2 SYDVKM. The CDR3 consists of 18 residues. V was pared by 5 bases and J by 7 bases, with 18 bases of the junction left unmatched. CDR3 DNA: TGTGCCAGCAGTGCCTTAGTGACTAGCGGGAGCGACAACTGGGAGCAGTACTTC. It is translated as CASSALVTSGSDNWEQYF.

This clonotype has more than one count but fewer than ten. The CDR3 loop is CASSLVGLAGVGTGELFF. The CDR3, as DNA: TGTGCCAGCAGCTTGGTTGGGCTAGCGGGAGTCGGCACCGGGGAGCTGTTTTTT. The rearrangement links TRBV7-8 to TRBJ2-2, with TRBD2 identical over 10 bases. V lost 3 bases to trimming and J lost 4 bases; unmatched junction nucleotides: 11. Per the germline V gene, CDR1 is SGHVS and CDR2 is FQNEAQ. This CDR3 is built from 18 residues. Supplemented by reference TRBV7-8 and TRBJ2-2, the full variable domain reads GAGVSQSPRYKVAKRGQDVALRCDPISGHVSLFWYQQALGQGPEFLTYFQNEAQLDKSGLPSDRFFAERPEGSVSTLKIQRTQQEDSAVYLCASSLVGLAGVGTGELFFGEGSRLTVL.

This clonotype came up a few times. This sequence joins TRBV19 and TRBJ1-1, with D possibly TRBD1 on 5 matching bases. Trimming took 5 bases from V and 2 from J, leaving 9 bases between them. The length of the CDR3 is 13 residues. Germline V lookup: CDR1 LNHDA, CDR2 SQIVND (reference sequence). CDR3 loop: CASSRGDNTEAFF. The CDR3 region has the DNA TGTGCCAGTAGTCGGGGGGACAACACTGAAGCTTTCTTT.

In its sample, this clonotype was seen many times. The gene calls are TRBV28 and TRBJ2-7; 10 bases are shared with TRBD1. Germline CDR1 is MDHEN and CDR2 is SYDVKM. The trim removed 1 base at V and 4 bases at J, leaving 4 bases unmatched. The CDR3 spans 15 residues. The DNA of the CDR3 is TGTGCCAGCAGTTTATCAGGGACAGGGGAGTACGAGCAGTACTTC. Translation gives CASSLSGTGEYEQYF.

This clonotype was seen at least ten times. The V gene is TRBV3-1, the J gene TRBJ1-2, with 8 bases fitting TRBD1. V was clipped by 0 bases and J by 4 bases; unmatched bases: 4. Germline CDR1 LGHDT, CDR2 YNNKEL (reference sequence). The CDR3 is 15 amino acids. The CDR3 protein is CASSQEDRDSYGYTF. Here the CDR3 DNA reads TGTGCCAGCAGCCAAGAGGACAGGGATTCCTATGGCTACACCTTC.

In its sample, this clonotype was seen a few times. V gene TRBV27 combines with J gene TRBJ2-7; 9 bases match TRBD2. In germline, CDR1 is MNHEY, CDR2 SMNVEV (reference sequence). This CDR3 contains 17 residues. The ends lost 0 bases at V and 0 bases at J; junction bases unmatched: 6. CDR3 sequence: CASSLSLAGSFSYEQYF. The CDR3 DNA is TGTGCCAGCAGTTTATCCCTAGCGGGATCCTTCTCCTACGAGCAGTACTTC.

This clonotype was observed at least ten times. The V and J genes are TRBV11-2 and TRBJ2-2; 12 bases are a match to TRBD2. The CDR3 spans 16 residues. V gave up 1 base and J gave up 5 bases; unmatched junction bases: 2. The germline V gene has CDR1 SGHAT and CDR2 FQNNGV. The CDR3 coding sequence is TGTGCCAGCAGCTTAGTACTAGCGGGAGGTACCGGGGAGCTGTTTTTT. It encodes CASSLVLAGGTGELFF.

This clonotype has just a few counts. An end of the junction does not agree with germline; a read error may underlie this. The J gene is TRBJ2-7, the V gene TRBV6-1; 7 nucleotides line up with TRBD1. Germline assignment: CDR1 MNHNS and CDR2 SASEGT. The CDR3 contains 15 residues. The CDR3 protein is CASSSDRVGPYEQYF. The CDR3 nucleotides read TGTGCCAGCAGCAGCGACAGGGTGGGCCCTTACGAACAGTACTTC.

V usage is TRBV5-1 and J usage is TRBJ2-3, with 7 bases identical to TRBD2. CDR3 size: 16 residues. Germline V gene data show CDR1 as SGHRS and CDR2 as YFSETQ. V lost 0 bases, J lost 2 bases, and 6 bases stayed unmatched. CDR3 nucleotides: TGCGCCAGCAGCTTGGCGGCTAGCGGACTCACAGATACGCAGTATTTT. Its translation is CASSLAASGLTDTQYF. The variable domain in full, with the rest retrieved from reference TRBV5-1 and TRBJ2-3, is KAGVTQTPRYLIKTRGQQVTLSCSPISGHRSVSWYQQTPGQGLQFLFEYFSETQRNKGNFPGRFSGRQFSNSRSEMNVSTLELGDSALYLCASSLAASGLTDTQYFGPGTRLTVL.

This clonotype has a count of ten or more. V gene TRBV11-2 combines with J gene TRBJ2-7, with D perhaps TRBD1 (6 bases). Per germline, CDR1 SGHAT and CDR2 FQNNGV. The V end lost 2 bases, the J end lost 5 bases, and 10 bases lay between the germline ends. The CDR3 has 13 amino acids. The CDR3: CASSLYPGDEQYF. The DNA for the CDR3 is TGTGCCAGCAGCTTATATCCAGGGGACGAGCAGTACTTC.

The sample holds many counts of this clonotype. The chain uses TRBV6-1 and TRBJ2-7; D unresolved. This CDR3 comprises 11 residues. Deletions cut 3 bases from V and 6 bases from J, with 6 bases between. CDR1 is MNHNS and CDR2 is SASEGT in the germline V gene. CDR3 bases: TGTGCCAGCAGTGAGGCCTTCGAGCAGTACTTC. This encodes CASSEAFEQYF.

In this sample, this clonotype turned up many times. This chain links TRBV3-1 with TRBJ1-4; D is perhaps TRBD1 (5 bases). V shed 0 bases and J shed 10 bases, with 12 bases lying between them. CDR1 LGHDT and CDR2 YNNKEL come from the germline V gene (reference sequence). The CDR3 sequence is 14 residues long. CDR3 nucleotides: TGTGCCAGCAGCCAAGATGCATTTAGGGGAAAACTGTTTTTT. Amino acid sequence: CASSQDAFRGKLFF.

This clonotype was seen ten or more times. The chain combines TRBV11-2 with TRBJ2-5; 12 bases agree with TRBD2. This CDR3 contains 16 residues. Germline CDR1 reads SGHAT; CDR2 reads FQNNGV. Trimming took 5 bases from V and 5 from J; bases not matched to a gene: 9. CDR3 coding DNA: TGTGCCAGCAGCCAGACTAGCGGGAGAGCTATGGAGACCCAGTACTTC. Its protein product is CASSQTSGRAMETQYF.

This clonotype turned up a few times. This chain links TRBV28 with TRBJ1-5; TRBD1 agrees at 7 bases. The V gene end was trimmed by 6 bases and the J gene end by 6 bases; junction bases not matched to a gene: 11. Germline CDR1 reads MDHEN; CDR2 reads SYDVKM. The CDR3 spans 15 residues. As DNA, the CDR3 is TGTGCCAGCAGCCTTACAGCGACAGGGTCTCAGCCCCAGCATTTT. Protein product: CASSLTATGSQPQHF.

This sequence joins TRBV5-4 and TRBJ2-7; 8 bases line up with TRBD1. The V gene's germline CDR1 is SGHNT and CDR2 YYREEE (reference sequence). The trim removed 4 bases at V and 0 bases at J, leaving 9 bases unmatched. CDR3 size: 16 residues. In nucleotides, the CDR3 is TGTGCCAGCAGCGGACTGACAGGGGCCAGCTCCTACGAGCAGTACTTC. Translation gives CASSGLTGASSYEQYF.

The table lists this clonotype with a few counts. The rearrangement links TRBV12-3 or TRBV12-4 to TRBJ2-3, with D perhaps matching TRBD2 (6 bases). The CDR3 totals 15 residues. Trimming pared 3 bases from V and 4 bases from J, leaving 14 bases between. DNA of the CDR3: TGTGCCAGCAGTTTGGAGGGGCGGGTTCCAGATACGCAGTATTTT. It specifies CASSLEGRVPDTQYF.